This TCR beta chain was found in a study of blood T cells in healthy people across ages. The study, taken as a whole, reports: The fall in TCR beta diversity per million T cells was roughly linear with age. Across samples, TCR beta diversity tracked strongly with naive T cell percentage.

V lost 3 bases to trimming and J lost 8 bases, with 20 bases between them. Looked up from germline, CDR1 is SGHAT and CDR2 is FQNNGV. The CDR3 is 16 residues long. The study recruited healthy Caucasian donors from Russia who were aged about 6 to 100. Using a J-beta primer mix together with a sample-barcoded 5' primer, a second PCR was run for roughly 6 to 12 cycles. All samples gave at least 2.5 million CDR3-containing paired-end reads. From the 5' RACE reads, TCRdb called clonotypes with MiXCR, one entry per CDR3 protein. The table records 1.2 million to 1.5 million distinct CDR3 sequences, 59% of them present only once. This clonotype has just one count. The antigen remains undetermined.

The V gene is TRBV11-2, the J gene TRBJ2-1; D might be TRBD2 (6 bases). The sequencing input was blood. The TCR originated in a man between 18 and 29 years old in good health. The CDR3 here is CASSFGGVAQSDEQFF. The DNA for the CDR3 is TGTGCCAGCAGCTTTGGCGGGGTGGCCCAATCGGATGAGCAGTTCTTC.